The 22 T cell receptor beta chains below come from one sample, sequenced in a study of a mutant IDH1 vaccine in newly diagnosed glioma. Time point: week 47, end of study. Doses consisted of 300 ug of mutant IDH1 20-mer peptide each, paired with topical imiquimod. Antigens of these TCRs are unknown. Assay used: immunoSEQ multiplex PCR; TCRdb lists only in-frame clones, some missing. The data show roughly 13,000 clones, around 78% seen once. The input for sequencing was PBMCs, taken from a glioma patient whose treatment included an IDH1 peptide vaccine. These receptors came from a woman aged 40 to 49 with glioma.

The J gene is TRBJ2-2, the V gene TRBV15; possible D gene TRBD2, 6 bases. Germline loops: CDR1 LNHNV, CDR2 YYDKDF (reference sequence). This CDR3 comprises 13 residues. Deletions cut 9 bases from V and 4 bases from J, with 12 bases between. CDR3 DNA: TGTGCCACATCGACTAGATCCACCGGGGAGCTGTTTTTT. Its translation: CATSTRSTGELFF.

The V gene is TRBV4-1, the J gene TRBJ1-1; D not resolved. Trimming took 0 bases from V and 5 from J, leaving 4 bases between them. CDR1 and CDR2 (germline): MGHRA, YSYEKL. The CDR3 length is 12 residues. CDR3 region: CASSQDGTEAFF. CDR3 coding DNA: TGCGCCAGCAGCCAAGATGGGACTGAAGCTTTCTTT.

To note about this clone: The junction departs from germline at one end; a sequencing error may be responsible. The chain recombines TRBV6-1 with TRBJ1-5; tentative D call: TRBD1 (5 bases). The germline CDR1 and CDR2 sequences are MNHNS and SASEGT. CDR3 length equals 13 residues. CDR3 in amino acids: CASSEKRGGRRYF. As DNA, the CDR3 is TGTGCCAGCAGTGAAAAGCGGGGCGGTCGTCGGTATTTT.

The V gene is TRBV29-1, the J gene TRBJ2-5, with D unclear. The length of the CDR3 is 12 residues. Germline lookup yields CDR1 SQVTM and CDR2 ANQGSEA. V was cut by 4 bases and J by 2 bases, with 8 bases left in between. CDR3 coding DNA: TGCAGCGTTGTGCCAGGACAAGAGACCCAGTACTTC. Translated, it gives CSVVPGQETQYF.

This clone was observed a handful of times. The gene calls are TRBV19 and TRBJ1-5; tentatively, D is TRBD1 (6 bases). The germline gives CDR1 LNHDA, CDR2 SQIVND (reference sequence). The CDR3 loop spans 15 amino acids. The ends were cut back, 6 bases at V and 7 bases at J, with 19 bases in the middle. CDR3 protein: CASSPGTRSPQPQHF. CDR3 DNA sequence: TGTGCCAGTAGCCCCGGGACACGATCACCCCAGCCCCAGCATTTT.

The chain carries TRBV2 and TRBJ2-7; the match to TRBD2 covers 8 bases. Per the germline V gene, CDR1 is SNHLY and CDR2 is FYNNEI. J was trimmed by 3 bases and V by 8 bases; bases with no gene match: 3. The CDR3 is 12 amino acids. CDR3 sequence: CASRREGYEQYF. The CDR3 DNA reads TGTGCCAGCCGTCGGGAGGGCTACGAGCAGTACTTC. Complete variable domain (other parts from reference TRBV2 and TRBJ2-7): EPEVTQTPSHQVTQMGQEVILRCVPISNHLYFYWYRQILGQKVEFLVSFYNNEISEKSEIFDDQFSVERPDGSNFTLKIRSTKLEDSAMYFCASRREGYEQYFGPGTRLTVT.

This chain connects TRBV5-4 to TRBJ2-5; the D gene could be TRBD1 or TRBD2 (5 bases each). Germline V gene sequence: CDR1 SGHNT, CDR2 YYREEE (reference sequence). V lost 2 bases and J 2 bases, leaving 10 bases between the germline ends. CDR3 length: 14 amino acids. The CDR3: CASSLPGSQETQYF. Here the CDR3 DNA reads TGTGCCAGCAGCTTACCAGGGAGTCAAGAGACCCAGTACTTC.

The CDR3 nucleotides read TGTGCCAGTCGGGACAGGTTGAATGAGCAGTTCTTC. This gives the protein CASRDRLNEQFF. The chain has TRBV19 and TRBJ2-1; 8 nucleotides agree with TRBD1. After removal of 8 bases from V and 7 bases from J, the junction contained 4 bases not matched to a gene. This CDR3 region has 12 residues. CDR1 and CDR2 (germline): LNHDA, SQIVND (reference sequence).

The V gene is TRBV25-1, the J gene TRBJ2-2; D might be TRBD2 (5 bases). There are 14 residues in the CDR3. V dropped 6 bases and J dropped 6 bases, with 14 bases sitting between them. CDR1 is MGHDK, CDR2 SYGVNS, per germline. The chain's CDR3 is CASRGELSSGELFF. The CDR3 nucleotides read TGTGCCAGCAGGGGAGAATTATCGTCCGGGGAGCTGTTTTTT.

J is TRBJ2-1 and V is TRBV19; D assignment may be TRBD1 or TRBD2 (5 bases each). CDR1 is LNHDA and CDR2 is SQIVND in the germline V gene (reference sequence). The CDR3 totals 15 residues. Trimming pared 9 bases from V and 6 bases from J, leaving 21 bases between. The CDR3 DNA is TGTGCCAGCCAATCCTGGACCGAGGGACGCAATGAGCAGTTCTTC. Its translation: CASQSWTEGRNEQFF.

The chain has TRBV13 and TRBJ1-3, with no clear D. This CDR3 has 13 amino acids. Trimming stripped 10 bases from V and 2 bases from J, with 12 bases between. Germline V lookup: CDR1 PRHDT, CDR2 FYEKMQ (reference sequence). The CDR3 sequence is CATPQGTGNTIYF. The DNA of the CDR3 is TGTGCCACCCCCCAAGGGACTGGAAACACCATATATTTT.

The J gene is TRBJ2-7, the V gene TRBV9; TRBD2 aligns across 7 bases. Germline trimming cut 7 bases from V and 2 bases from J; bases unmatched to any gene: 15. The CDR3 is made up of 16 amino acids. Germline assignment: CDR1 SGDLS and CDR2 YYNGEE. CDR3 DNA: TGTGCCAGCCCTCCTTGGGGCCTAGCGGAACCCTACGAGCAGTACTTC. This sequence encodes CASPPWGLAEPYEQYF.

The chain couples TRBV6-5 to TRBJ2-5, with no clear D. Trimming shortened V by 0 bases and J by 5 bases, and 13 bases separated the two germline ends. CDR1 is MNHEY, CDR2 SVGAGI, per germline. This CDR3 contains 15 residues. The CDR3 region is CASSYSGTLWETQYF. The CDR3 coding sequence is TGTGCCAGCAGTTACTCGGGCACTCTATGGGAGACCCAGTACTTC.

The chain employs TRBV5-4 and TRBJ1-6; D may be TRBD1 (6 bases). Trimming stripped 0 bases from V and 0 bases from J, with 16 bases between. The CDR3 is 19 residues long. Germline CDR1 SGHNT, CDR2 YYREEE (reference sequence). This CDR3 reads CASSLGERTVVSYNSPLHF. The CDR3 bases are TGTGCCAGCAGCTTGGGAGAAAGGACAGTCGTCTCCTATAATTCACCCCTCCACTTT.

J is TRBJ2-1 and V is TRBV7-9, with TRBD1 identical over 9 bases. The V gene's germline CDR1 is SEHNR and CDR2 FQNEAQ (reference sequence). After removal of 1 base from V and 6 bases from J, the junction contained 7 bases not matched to a gene. The CDR3 contains 16 residues. CDR3 residues: CASSLGGQGGTNEQFF. The CDR3 region has the DNA TGTGCCAGCAGCTTAGGGGGACAGGGAGGGACCAATGAGCAGTTCTTC.

The chain combines TRBV6-5 with TRBJ2-5; maybe TRBD2 (6 bases). Germline loops: CDR1 MNHEY, CDR2 SVGAGI. The CDR3 is made up of 13 amino acids. V was shortened by 8 bases and J by 3 bases, with 13 bases between the two germline ends. The CDR3 nucleotides read TGTGCCAGCCACCTCGGAGGGGAAGAGACCCAGTACTTC. Amino acids: CASHLGGEETQYF.

V and J are TRBV5-5 and TRBJ1-4; no clear D gene. V lost 2 bases and J lost 0, with 14 bases in between. The CDR3 totals 17 residues. CDR1 and CDR2 (germline): SGHKS, YYEKEE (reference sequence). The CDR3 DNA reads as TGTGCCAGCAGCTTTATTTTGAGGCGAGCAACTAATGAAAAACTGTTTTTT. Amino acids: CASSFILRRATNEKLFF.

The J gene is TRBJ1-2, the V gene TRBV28; D remains ambiguous. Germline lookup yields CDR1 MDHEN and CDR2 SYDVKM. V gave up 7 bases and J gave up 4 bases, with 13 bases separating them. CDR3 length: 13 amino acids. This CDR3 reads CASTPGGTYGYTF. CDR3 sequence (DNA): TGTGCCAGCACCCCGGGCGGAACCTATGGCTACACCTTC.

This clone has a handful of counts. The chain links TRBV5-1 to TRBJ1-4; tentative D call: TRBD1 (5 bases). The CDR3 covers 15 residues. Germline lookup yields CDR1 SGHRS and CDR2 YFSETQ. V lost 7 bases, J lost 2 bases, and 15 bases lay in between. CDR3 region: CASRGGSFTNEKLFF. The CDR3 DNA sequence: TGCGCCAGCCGGGGGGGAAGCTTCACTAATGAAAAACTGTTTTTT.

This clone was observed once. J is TRBJ2-6 and V is TRBV27, with a possible D match to TRBD2 (7 bases). The CDR3 covers 14 residues. The V gene's germline CDR1 is MNHEY and CDR2 SMNVEV (reference sequence). The CDR3 sequence: CAPWGGPGANVLTF. The CDR3 DNA follows: TGTGCTCCCTGGGGGGGGCCTGGGGCCAACGTCCTGACTTTC.

The chain joins TRBV28 to TRBJ1-6, with D maybe TRBD1 (6 bases). With 4 bases removed from V and 10 bases from J, the gap between germline ends came to 17 bases. This CDR3 is 15 amino acids long. The germline V gene has CDR1 MDHEN and CDR2 SYDVKM. Written as DNA, the CDR3 is TGTGCCAGCAGTTCCCCAGGGGCGAAAGACTCACCCCTCCACTTT. It specifies CASSSPGAKDSPLHF.

The V gene is TRBV7-2, the J gene TRBJ1-1, with D possibly TRBD1 on 6 matching bases. Germline V gives CDR1 SGHTA, CDR2 FQGNSA. CDR3 length: 13 amino acids. The germline V and J ends were trimmed by 0 bases and 4 bases, with 6 bases remaining between them. This CDR3 reads CASSLAGATEAFF. The CDR3 DNA follows: TGTGCCAGCAGCTTAGCGGGGGCCACTGAAGCTTTCTTT.